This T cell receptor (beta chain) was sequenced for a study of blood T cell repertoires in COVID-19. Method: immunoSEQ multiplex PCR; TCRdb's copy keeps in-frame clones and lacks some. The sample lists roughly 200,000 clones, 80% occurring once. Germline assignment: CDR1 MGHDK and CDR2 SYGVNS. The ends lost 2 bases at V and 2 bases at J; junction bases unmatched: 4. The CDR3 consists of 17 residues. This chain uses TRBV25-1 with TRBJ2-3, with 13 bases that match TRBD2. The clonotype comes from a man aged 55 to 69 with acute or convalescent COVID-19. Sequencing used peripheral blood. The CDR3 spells CASSENGTSGVTDTQYF. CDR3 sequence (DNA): TGTGCCAGCAGTGAAAACGGGACTAGCGGGGTCACAGATACGCAGTATTTT.